A selection of T cell receptor beta chains follows, all from one sample in a study of T cells in Graves' hyperthyroidism and ophthalmopathy. TCRdb redid the calling of the multiplex PCR reads with MiXCR, one entry per CDR3 protein. The sample comprises some 350,000 distinct CDR3 sequences, approximately 19% of which are singletons, and about 3.7% rests with the top ten. The sample was blood. Receptors originate from a woman younger than 30 with Graves' hyperthyroidism. CDR3s include the opening cysteine and the closing phenylalanine or tryptophan. The order of the fields is D gene, J gene, V gene, clone size, CDR3 DNA, CDR3 protein. A D gene is named only where the DNA matches it firmly. Clone size is stated in some rows and not others, as once, few, many or a class when expanded.

d_gene: TRBD1; j_gene: TRBJ1-4; v_gene: TRBV14; abundance: few; CDR3nt: TGTGCCAGCAGCTTCTTGACAGGGTCCGGAGAAAAACTGTTTTTT; CDR3aa: CASSFLTGSGEKLFF
d_gene: .; j_gene: TRBJ2-7; v_gene: TRBV7-8; abundance: many; CDR3nt: TGTGCCAGCACCCCTTCAGGGGCCATCAACTACGAGCAGTACTTC; CDR3aa: CASTPSGAINYEQYF
d_gene: .; j_gene: TRBJ2-5; v_gene: TRBV3-1; abundance: many; CDR3nt: TGTGCCAGCAGCCAGAACCCGAGACCGCAGGAGACCCAGTACTTC; CDR3aa: CASSQNPRPQETQYF
d_gene: TRBD1; j_gene: TRBJ1-2; v_gene: TRBV18; abundance: few; CDR3nt: TGTGCCAGCTCATCATCCCCTCGGACAGGGGGAGAGGATGGCTACACCTTC; CDR3aa: CASSSSPRTGGEDGYTF
d_gene: TRBD2; j_gene: TRBJ2-5; v_gene: TRBV15; abundance: .; CDR3nt: TGTGCCACCAGCAGAGTTGGACTAGCGGGGGAGACCCAGTACTTC; CDR3aa: CATSRVGLAGETQYF
d_gene: TRBD1; j_gene: TRBJ2-7; v_gene: TRBV12-3/TRBV12-4; abundance: many; CDR3nt: TGTGCCAGCAGCCTGGGACAGGGGATAGCCTACGAGCAGTACTTC; CDR3aa: CASSLGQGIAYEQYF
d_gene: TRBD1; j_gene: TRBJ2-7; v_gene: TRBV6-1; abundance: once; CDR3nt: TGTGCCAGCAGTGACTTAACAGGGGCGGGCGAGCAGTACTTC; CDR3aa: CASSDLTGAGEQYF
d_gene: .; j_gene: TRBJ1-3; v_gene: TRBV24-1; abundance: many; CDR3nt: TGTGCCACCAGTGATCCCCTGGTCTCTGGAAACACCATATATTTT; CDR3aa: CATSDPLVSGNTIYF
d_gene: TRBD1; j_gene: TRBJ2-7; v_gene: TRBV28; abundance: few; CDR3nt: TGTGCCAGCAGTTTGAATCCGGGACAGGGGGCGGGTGAGCAGTACTTC; CDR3aa: CASSLNPGQGAGEQYF
d_gene: .; j_gene: TRBJ1-2; v_gene: TRBV10-3; abundance: many; CDR3nt: TGTGCCATCAGTGAAGGGTATACTGCCGAAGGCTATGGCTACACCTTC; CDR3aa: CAISEGYTAEGYGYTF
d_gene: .; j_gene: TRBJ1-2; v_gene: TRBV6-1; abundance: few; CDR3nt: TGTGCCAGCAGCTTCGGACTACGGGGCTATGGCTACACCTTC; CDR3aa: CASSFGLRGYGYTF
d_gene: .; j_gene: TRBJ2-7; v_gene: TRBV29-1; abundance: few; CDR3nt: TGCAGCGCAGGGACTGTTGCCTACGAGCAGTACTTC; CDR3aa: CSAGTVAYEQYF
d_gene: TRBD1; j_gene: TRBJ2-7; v_gene: TRBV6-5; abundance: many; CDR3nt: TGTGCCAGCAGCGGATGGGACAGGGGGCCGAGAGAGCAGTACTTC; CDR3aa: CASSGWDRGPREQYF
d_gene: .; j_gene: TRBJ1-1; v_gene: TRBV7-3; abundance: many; CDR3nt: TGTGCCAGCAGCTTAACGGCAGGGGCAGCTTGGACTGAAGCTTTCTTT; CDR3aa: CASSLTAGAAWTEAFF
d_gene: .; j_gene: TRBJ2-7; v_gene: TRBV6-5; abundance: many; CDR3nt: TGTGCCAGCAGTTCCTGGGGACGGACCTACGAGCAGTACTTC; CDR3aa: CASSSWGRTYEQYF
d_gene: TRBD1; j_gene: TRBJ1-2; v_gene: TRBV7-8; abundance: many; CDR3nt: TGTGCCAGCAGCCGCCGGGACAGACCCATCCTCAACTATGGCTACACCTTC; CDR3aa: CASSRRDRPILNYGYTF